This T cell receptor beta chain is drawn from a study of graft-versus-host responses after intestinal transplantation. Study-level background: Multivisceral, liver-intestinal, or isolated intestinal transplants were performed in recipients.

General study findings and limits: Recipient marrow harbored GvH clones, some of which surfaced first in ileum or blood. Among circulating GvH clones, peak levels were associated with early post-transplant declines in HvG clones.

Method: immunoSEQ multiplex PCR; TCRdb's copy keeps in-frame clones and lacks some. Seen here are tens of thousands of clones, 83% observed once, and the top ten hold approximately 18%. Points on this clone: Its antigen remains unidentified.

This TCR derives from a human donor who received an intestinal transplant. The sequencing here drew on unstimulated CD8+ T cells sorted from spleen or lymph node cells, taken before intestinal transplant.

The CDR3 protein is CASSVGDRGYEQYF. CDR3 DNA sequence: TGTGCCAGCAGCGTAGGAGACAGGGGTTACGAGCAGTACTTC. This chain connects TRBV9 to TRBJ2-7; TRBD1 matches 8 bases. Germline values: CDR1 SGDLS, CDR2 YYNGEE. The CDR3 spans 14 residues. V was pared by 0 bases and J by 4 bases, with 3 bases of the junction left unmatched.